Below are 26 T cell receptor beta chains sequenced from a single sample in a study of T-cell memory formation after mild COVID-19. TCRdb redid the calling of the 5' RACE reads with MiXCR, one entry per CDR3 protein. The sample shows about 290,000 distinct CDR3 sequences, 15% to 20% of them seen only once. Sample: PBMCs or a T cell subset sorted from them (not recorded which). The source is a man aged 18 to 29 who had mild COVID-19 (a few samples of this study predate the infection). Cell type and time point are not known.

This clonotype was found a few times. This chain joins TRBV2 and TRBJ1-3, with no clear D. The CDR3 totals 12 residues. The germline V and J ends were trimmed by 7 bases and 0 bases, with 4 bases remaining between them. Germline values: CDR1 SNHLY, CDR2 FYNNEI. The CDR3 spells CASIFSGNTIYF. Written as DNA, the CDR3 is TGTGCCAGCATCTTCTCTGGAAACACCATATATTTT.

The chain combines TRBV7-2 with TRBJ2-2; no clear D. Germline-derived CDR1 and CDR2 are SGHTA and FQGNSA. Trimming removed 4 bases at V and 6 bases at J, with 9 bases between. The CDR3 contains 13 residues. CDR3 amino acids: CASSSGLSGELFF. CDR3 coding DNA: TGTGCCAGCAGCTCCGGTCTTTCCGGGGAGCTGTTTTTT.

The rearrangement links TRBV3-1 to TRBJ2-1; 7 bases map to TRBD2. Per the germline V gene, CDR1 is LGHDT and CDR2 is YNNKEL (reference sequence). Trimming took 4 bases from V and 4 from J; bases not matched to a gene: 4. There are 14 residues in the CDR3. The CDR3 DNA sequence: TGTGCCAGCAGCCGGGCTAGCGGATACAATGAGCAGTTCTTC. Translated: CASSRASGYNEQFF.

The chain joins TRBV7-2 to TRBJ2-1; the D gene is possibly TRBD2 (6 bases). The ends were cut back, 3 bases at V and 0 bases at J, with 12 bases in the middle. There are 16 residues in the CDR3. CDR1 is SGHTA and CDR2 is FQGNSA in the germline V gene. Here the CDR3 reads CASSFGGARSYNEQFF. CDR3 DNA sequence: TGTGCCAGCAGCTTTGGCGGGGCCCGCTCCTACAATGAGCAGTTCTTC. The complete variable domain, with remaining parts taken from reference TRBV7-2 and TRBJ2-1, reads GAGVSQSPSNKVTEKGKDVELRCDPISGHTALYWYRQSLGQGLEFLIYFQGNSAPDKSGLPSDRFSAERTGGSVSTLTIQRTQQEDSAVYLCASSFGGARSYNEQFFGPGTRLTVL.

This clonotype turned up a few times. The rearrangement uses TRBV20-1 and TRBJ2-5, with D perhaps being TRBD1 or TRBD2 (5 bases each). V was pared by 6 bases and J by 2 bases, with 13 bases between. CDR1 and CDR2 (germline): DFQATT, SNEGSKA (reference sequence). There are 13 residues in the CDR3. CDR3: CSARWGSQETQYF. The CDR3 nucleotides are TGCAGTGCCCGGTGGGGGAGTCAAGAGACCCAGTACTTC.

There are a few counts of this clonotype. V is TRBV12-3 or TRBV12-4 and J is TRBJ2-1; either TRBD1 or TRBD2 may fit D (5 bases each). The CDR3 is made up of 12 amino acids. The V and J ends lost 7 bases and 5 bases respectively, with 9 bases between them. The CDR3, as DNA: TGTGCCAGCATTGGGACGGACAATGAGCAGTTCTTC. This sequence encodes CASIGTDNEQFF.

This chain links TRBV9 with TRBJ2-3, with a tentative D call TRBD2 (6 bases). This CDR3 has 17 residues. The germline CDR1 and CDR2 sequences are SGDLS and YYNGEE. Trimming pared 3 bases from V and 0 bases from J, leaving 17 bases between. The CDR3 DNA reads TGTGCCAGCAGCGCGCCTTCCTCTGGGACTAGCACAGATACGCAGTATTTT. It yields the protein CASSAPSSGTSTDTQYF.

The chain recombines TRBV7-2 with TRBJ1-2, with TRBD1 identical over 9 bases. Germline V CDR1 and CDR2: SGHTA, FQGNSA. This CDR3 is built from 13 residues. Losses at the gene ends were 5 bases for V and 8 bases for J; bases not matched to a gene: 6. The CDR3 region is CASSAHRGPGYTF. CDR3 in DNA: TGTGCCAGCAGCGCCCACAGGGGGCCCGGCTACACCTTC.

This rearrangement joins TRBV7-9 to TRBJ2-5; tentatively, D is TRBD2 (7 bases). V was clipped by 6 bases and J by 2 bases, with 19 bases between them. The CDR3 has 16 residues. Germline V CDR1 and CDR2: SEHNR, FQNEAQ (reference sequence). CDR3 region: CASSQFGGGTQETQYF. CDR3 nucleotides: TGTGCCAGCAGTCAGTTCGGCGGGGGCACTCAAGAGACCCAGTACTTC.

This clonotype was counted a few times. This sequence joins TRBV30 and TRBJ2-5; D ambiguous. The CDR3 totals 13 residues. V lost 0 bases, J lost 2 bases, and 7 bases lay in between. Germline CDR1 and CDR2: GTSNPN and SVGIG (reference sequence). For the CDR3, the DNA is TGTGCCTGGAGTGTACGTGTACAAGAGACCCAGTACTTC. Encoded protein: CAWSVRVQETQYF.

This chain connects TRBV20-1 to TRBJ1-5; D might be TRBD1 (5 bases). The germline V gene encodes CDR1 DFQATT and CDR2 SNEGSKA (reference sequence). The CDR3 has 16 residues. The V end lost 3 bases, the J end lost 6 bases, and 21 bases lay between the germline ends. This CDR3 reads CSASPQGSGSGQPQHF. As DNA, the CDR3 is TGCAGTGCTAGCCCCCAGGGCTCGGGAAGCGGTCAGCCCCAGCATTTT.

At least ten counts were recorded for this clonotype. This rearrangement joins TRBV27 to TRBJ2-5; D tentatively fits TRBD1 or TRBD2 (5 bases each). The CDR3 has 13 residues. V lost 6 bases, J lost 7 bases, and 15 bases lay in between. The germline V gene encodes CDR1 MNHEY and CDR2 SMNVEV (reference sequence). The CDR3 spells CASRGTADMTQYF. The CDR3 region has the DNA TGTGCCAGCAGGGGGACCGCCGATATGACCCAGTACTTC.

This sequence joins TRBV6-5 and TRBJ2-3; 9 nucleotides agree with TRBD2. The V gene's germline CDR1 is MNHEY and CDR2 SVGAGI. V lost 0 bases, J lost 2 bases, and 6 bases stayed unmatched. The CDR3 has 17 residues. The CDR3 region has the DNA TGTGCCAGCAGTTACTCGGTAGCGGGGGCAAACACAGATACGCAGTATTTT. It specifies CASSYSVAGANTDTQYF.

This clonotype was counted a few times. This chain joins TRBV9 and TRBJ1-2; D remains ambiguous. Trimming stripped 1 base from V and 10 bases from J, with 17 bases between. Germline V gives CDR1 SGDLS, CDR2 YYNGEE. The CDR3 spans 14 residues. This chain's CDR3 is CASSVMSVASFYTF. The CDR3, as DNA: TGTGCCAGCAGCGTAATGTCGGTTGCAAGTTTCTACACCTTC.

The sample holds a few counts of this clonotype. The chain uses TRBV5-1 and TRBJ2-1; D could derive from TRBD1 or TRBD2 (5 bases each). From germline, CDR1 is SGHRS and CDR2 YFSETQ. The V end lost 4 bases, the J end lost 2 bases, and 10 bases lay between the germline ends. CDR3 length: 14 amino acids. The CDR3, as DNA: TGCGCCAGCAGCGGGGACGGTGCCTACAATGAGCAGTTCTTC. Translating it yields CASSGDGAYNEQFF. Full variable domain (missing parts from reference TRBV5-1 and TRBJ2-1): KAGVTQTPRYLIKTRGQQVTLSCSPISGHRSVSWYQQTPGQGLQFLFEYFSETQRNKGNFPGRFSGRQFSNSRSEMNVSTLELGDSALYLCASSGDGAYNEQFFGPGTRLTVL.

This clonotype was observed a few times. The genes are TRBV20-1 and TRBJ2-3; TRBD2 matches 8 bases. Germline trimming cut 2 bases from V and 3 bases from J; bases unmatched to any gene: 10. Germline loops: CDR1 DFQATT, CDR2 SNEGSKA (reference sequence). The CDR3 extends over 16 amino acids. In DNA form, the CDR3 reads TGCAGTGCTAGACCGACCTCGGGGGGGGGGACAGATACGCAGTATTTT. This encodes CSARPTSGGGTDTQYF.

CDR3 loop: CASSPGGPTNYGYTF. The DNA of the CDR3 is TGTGCCAGCAGCCCGGGGGGACCGACCAACTATGGCTACACCTTC. J is TRBJ1-2 and V is TRBV5-4; possible D gene TRBD1, 5 bases. V lost 4 bases and J lost 2, with 15 bases in between. Germline CDR1 and CDR2: SGHNT and YYREEE (reference sequence). The CDR3 consists of 15 residues. The complete variable domain, with remaining parts taken from reference TRBV5-4 and TRBJ1-2, reads ETGVTQSPTHLIKTRGQQVTLRCSSQSGHNTVSWYQQALGQGPQFIFQYYREEENGRGNFPPRFSGLQFPNYSSELNVNALELDDSALYLCASSPGGPTNYGYTFGSGTRLTVV.

The sample holds a few counts of this clonotype. The chain employs TRBV24-1 and TRBJ2-2, with 7 positions matching TRBD1. With 3 bases clipped from V and 4 bases from J, the junction kept 7 bases outside the gene matches. Per germline, CDR1 KGHDR and CDR2 SFDVKD. The CDR3 sequence is 16 residues long. CDR3 nucleotides: TGTGCCACCAGTGATCGCCGGACAGGCGTCACCGGGGAGCTGTTTTTT. Residues: CATSDRRTGVTGELFF.

This clonotype was observed at least ten times. This chain links TRBV5-1 with TRBJ2-3; TRBD2 agrees at 11 bases. The J segment lost 2 bases and the V segment lost 4 bases, leaving 3 bases of the junction unmatched. Germline V gives CDR1 SGHRS, CDR2 YFSETQ. The CDR3 runs 15 residues. CDR3 nucleotides: TGCGCCAGCAGCCTACTAGCGGGGGACACAGATACGCAGTATTTT. It codes for CASSLLAGDTDTQYF.

The chain uses TRBV4-3 and TRBJ1-5; D unclear. Trimming took off 0 bases at V and 2 bases at J, with 8 bases between the two ends. The V gene's germline CDR1 is LGHNA and CDR2 YSLEER. CDR3 length: 15 residues. The CDR3 protein is CASSQDGIGNQPQHF. The CDR3 nucleotides read TGCGCCAGCAGCCAAGATGGGATAGGCAATCAGCCCCAGCATTTT.

The CDR3 sequence: CASSLAGTGFGSGANVLTF. The CDR3 DNA is TGTGCCAGCAGCTTAGCCGGGACAGGGTTTGGATCTGGGGCCAACGTCCTGACTTTC. The chain couples TRBV7-6 to TRBJ2-6; 9 bases are a match to TRBD1. CDR3 size: 19 residues. Germline assignment: CDR1 SGHVS and CDR2 FNYEAQ. The junction had 7 bases not matched to a gene; V was cut back by 0 bases and J by 1 base.

This clonotype was seen a handful of times. The V and J genes are TRBV6-5 and TRBJ1-1; no firm D call. V lost 6 bases, J lost 3 bases, and 11 bases lay in between. The germline CDR1 and CDR2 sequences are MNHEY and SVGAGI. The CDR3 covers 13 residues. CDR3: CASSQTRDTEAFF. Written as DNA, the CDR3 is TGTGCCAGCAGCCAGACTCGAGACACTGAAGCTTTCTTT.

The chain is built from TRBV30 and TRBJ2-3, with D tentatively TRBD2 (5 bases). The ends were cut back, 2 bases at V and 2 bases at J, with 14 bases in the middle. CDR1 and CDR2 (germline): GTSNPN, SVGIG (reference sequence). There are 15 residues in the CDR3. The chain's CDR3 is CAWSPFPGVTDTQYF. Written as DNA, the CDR3 is TGTGCCTGGAGTCCCTTCCCCGGGGTCACAGATACGCAGTATTTT.

In this sample, this clonotype turned up a few times. The chain links TRBV9 to TRBJ1-6, with 7 nucleotides matching TRBD1. Unmatched junction bases numbered 5, after V lost 3 bases and J lost 5 bases. The germline V gene has CDR1 SGDLS and CDR2 YYNGEE. This CDR3 has 15 amino acids. The DNA for the CDR3 is TGTGCCAGCAGCGATAAGGGGGCACATAATTCACCCCTCCACTTT. Its translation is CASSDKGAHNSPLHF.

Concerning this clonotype itself: Mismatch with germline at one junction end may stem from a read error. V gene TRBV7-9 combines with J gene TRBJ2-7; D possibly corresponds to TRBD1 (5 bases). The length of the CDR3 is 9 residues. In germline, CDR1 is SEHNR, CDR2 FQNEAQ (reference sequence). The chain's CDR3 is CASPQEQNF. The CDR3 DNA is TGTGCCAGCCCACAGGAGCAGAACTTC.

The chain uses TRBV6-7 and TRBJ1-6, with a tentative D call TRBD1 (5 bases). TRBV6-7 is noted as an ORF with a role that remains uncertain. The V end was cut by 2 bases, the J end by 9 bases, with 14 bases between. This CDR3 is built from 15 residues. CDR3 loop: CASSYVPSTGSPLHF. In nucleotides, the CDR3 is TGTGCCAGCAGTTACGTCCCCTCAACAGGTTCACCCCTCCACTTT.